This T cell receptor beta chain comes out of a study of CD8+ T cells in alopecia areata. Study in general: Those patients who were treated received oral tofacitinib, which was given at 5 to 10 mg twice daily for moderate-to-severe alopecia areata. Once tofacitinib had been taken for 6 to 18 months, 6 months off drug followed.

RNA extraction and reverse transcription yielded cDNA as sequencing template. The table came from immunoSEQ multiplex PCR; TCRdb's copy has only in-frame clones and leaves some out. In the table there are about 130,000 clones, about 50% of which are singletons. Punch biopsies of lesional scalp, plus peripheral blood, were taken from alopecia areata patients. This CDR3 is built from 13 residues. Germline V gene sequence: CDR1 GTSNPN, CDR2 SVGIG (reference sequence). The V gene lost 0 bases and the J gene lost 12 bases, with 15 bases spanning the gap. This rearrangement joins TRBV30 to TRBJ2-1; D uncertain. Sample: CD8+ T cells sorted from blood, taken at week 0. The TCR originated in a human donor with alopecia areata. The CDR3 region is CAWSVGRGFGQFF. Here the CDR3 DNA reads TGTGCCTGGAGTGTAGGTAGAGGATTCGGGCAGTTCTTC.